This is a list of T cell receptor beta chains from one sample in a study of vaccination and CD4 T cells after COVID-19. TCRdb re-called the PCR reads through MiXCR, storing one row per CDR3 protein. The sample lists some 25,000 distinct CDR3 sequences, approximately 67% occurring once. For these receptors, no antigen is known. Source: CD4+ T cells from blood, cultured in vitro, taken after SARS-CoV-2 vaccination. The source of these receptors is a human donor who received a COVID-19 vaccine. Both conserved end residues are part of each CDR3. D genes are given only for firm matches.

V: TRBV6-1
J: TRBJ2-5
D: TRBD2
CDR3: CASSRGLAGGGKEETQYF

V: TRBV27
J: TRBJ2-1
D: TRBD2
CDR3: CASTLRSGGAFSYNEQFF

V: TRBV27
J: TRBJ1-6
D: NA
CDR3: CASTLRPAAYNSPLHF

V: TRBV10-2
J: TRBJ2-5
D: NA
CDR3: CASSRGRQETQYF

V: TRBV11-2
J: TRBJ1-2
D: NA
CDR3: CASSLGYYGYTF

V: TRBV2
J: TRBJ1-2
D: NA
CDR3: CASSEGGYGYGYTF

V: TRBV18
J: TRBJ1-5
D: NA
CDR3: CASSRETGQTSGQPQHF

V: TRBV27
J: TRBJ1-5
D: NA
CDR3: CASTLWYYSNQPQHF

V: TRBV20-1
J: TRBJ2-2
D: TRBD1
CDR3: CSARDRGRTGELFF

V: TRBV27
J: TRBJ2-7
D: NA
CDR3: CASSPGSSGYEQYF

V: TRBV27
J: TRBJ2-3
D: NA
CDR3: CASSLSTGRTDTQYF

V: TRBV2
J: TRBJ2-3
D: NA
CDR3: CASTIGVGDTQYF

V: TRBV27
J: TRBJ2-7
D: NA
CDR3: CASSLGDGSYEQYF

V: TRBV24-1
J: TRBJ2-3
D: TRBD2
CDR3: CATSDAERGLGTDTQYF

V: TRBV20-1
J: TRBJ1-1
D: NA
CDR3: CSATGRPNEAFF

V: TRBV24-1
J: TRBJ1-5
D: TRBD1
CDR3: CATSESDRVDQPQHF

V: TRBV7-9
J: TRBJ1-3
D: NA
CDR3: CASSSHLGSGNTIYF

V: TRBV20-1
J: TRBJ1-2
D: TRBD1
CDR3: CSADRGPGGYTF

V: TRBV20-1
J: TRBJ1-2
D: TRBD1
CDR3: CSATGTEYGYTF

V: TRBV20-1
J: TRBJ1-3
D: NA
CDR3: CSAREPGGSGNTIYF

V: TRBV20-1
J: TRBJ1-2
D: TRBD1
CDR3: CSAGRQGLGYTF

V: TRBV6-5
J: TRBJ1-2
D: NA
CDR3: CASSSPVRADGYTF

V: TRBV5-4
J: TRBJ2-4
D: NA
CDR3: CASSISGAENIQYF

V: TRBV19
J: TRBJ1-5
D: NA
CDR3: CASSNARLRDSNQPQHF

V: TRBV29-1
J: TRBJ2-5
D: TRBD2
CDR3: CSVDGSGGWTQYF

V: TRBV7-8
J: TRBJ2-1
D: TRBD2
CDR3: CASSLRGLAGVWEQFF

V: TRBV24-1
J: TRBJ1-1
D: NA
CDR3: CATSEGGVTEAFF

V: TRBV25-1
J: TRBJ2-1
D: TRBD1
CDR3: CASSEDRDNEQFF

V: TRBV12-3/TRBV12-4
J: TRBJ2-1
D: TRBD2
CDR3: CASSFAFGTSGYNEQFF

V: TRBV5-1
J: TRBJ1-2
D: NA
CDR3: CASTPTGREGYTF

V: TRBV20-1
J: TRBJ2-5
D: TRBD2
CDR3: CSASLGLAGNQETQYF

V: TRBV15
J: TRBJ2-7
D: TRBD2
CDR3: CATSRDRAGAVEQYF

V: TRBV10-1
J: TRBJ2-2
D: TRBD1
CDR3: CASSTTGGTGELFF

V: TRBV6-1
J: TRBJ2-3
D: NA
CDR3: CASSDGDKDTDTQYF

V: TRBV6-1
J: TRBJ1-5
D: TRBD1
CDR3: CASNEWGQGINQPQHF

V: TRBV6-5
J: TRBJ1-2
D: TRBD1
CDR3: CASSFSVPGQGTHYGYTF

V: TRBV19
J: TRBJ2-1
D: NA
CDR3: CASSPRTGGMSQFF

V: TRBV7-3
J: TRBJ2-5
D: NA
CDR3: CASSRSWGETQYF

V: TRBV6-1
J: TRBJ2-7
D: NA
CDR3: CASRETSSYEQYF

V: TRBV6-1
J: TRBJ1-5
D: NA
CDR3: CASRREVYSNQPQHF

V: TRBV1
J: TRBJ2-2
D: NA
CDR3: CTSSQGLAGGSRSGELFF

V: TRBV2
J: TRBJ2-3
D: NA
CDR3: CASGVGTDTQYF